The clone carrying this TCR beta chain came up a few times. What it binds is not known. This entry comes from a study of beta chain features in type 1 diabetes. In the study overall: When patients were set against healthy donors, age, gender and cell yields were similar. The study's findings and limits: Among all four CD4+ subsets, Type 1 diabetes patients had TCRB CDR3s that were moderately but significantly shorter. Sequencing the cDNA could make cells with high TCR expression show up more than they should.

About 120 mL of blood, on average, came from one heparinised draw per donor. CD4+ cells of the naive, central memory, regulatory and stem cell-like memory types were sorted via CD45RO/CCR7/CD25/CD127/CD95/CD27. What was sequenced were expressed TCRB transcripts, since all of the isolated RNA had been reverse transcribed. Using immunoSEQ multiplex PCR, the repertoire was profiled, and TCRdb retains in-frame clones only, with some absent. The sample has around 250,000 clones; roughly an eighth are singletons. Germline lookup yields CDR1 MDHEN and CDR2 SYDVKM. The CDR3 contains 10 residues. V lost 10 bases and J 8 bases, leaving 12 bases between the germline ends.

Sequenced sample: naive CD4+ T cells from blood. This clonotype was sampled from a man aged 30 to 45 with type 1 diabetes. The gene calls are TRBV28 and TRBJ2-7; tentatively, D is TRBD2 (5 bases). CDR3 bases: TGTGCCATCAACTCGACTAAGCAGTACTTC. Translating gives CAINSTKQYF.